The clone carrying this T cell receptor beta chain turned up a few times. Its specificity is unknown. Any patient presenting with uncontrolled infection, other autoimmune disease, pregnancy or lactation was left out. The CDR3 is 15 amino acids. The V end lost 1 base, the J end lost 2 bases, and 12 bases lay between the germline ends. Germline loops: CDR1 SGHTA, CDR2 FQGNSA. These data originate in a study of T cells in Graves' hyperthyroidism and ophthalmopathy. Regarding the study as a whole: The blood repertoire included most of the expanded thyroid clonotypes above 0.001.

Researchers amplified the TCR beta CDR3 regions from RNA transcripts. The HTBI primer set was used in a first-round RT-PCR of the TCR CDR3. One entry per CDR3 protein results from TCRdb running MiXCR on the multiplex PCR reads. The sample records about 300,000 distinct CDR3 sequences, roughly 20% being singletons. The sample comprised blood. This clonotype originated in a man aged 50 or older with Graves' ophthalmopathy. The rearrangement uses TRBV7-2 and TRBJ2-7; tentative D call: TRBD2 (5 bases). CDR3 nucleotide sequence: TGTGCCAGCAGCTTAGGTAGCGAACTAACCTACGAGCAGTACTTC. It specifies CASSLGSELTYEQYF.